These 27 T cell receptor beta chains originate from one sample sequenced in a study of CD8+ T cells in alopecia areata. Noted treatment: oral pan-JAK inhibitor, 5-10 mg twice daily. Sequencing used cDNA as its template, made by extracting RNA and reverse transcribing it. Data came from immunoSEQ multiplex PCR; TCRdb stores just in-frame clones and leaves some out. The sample includes 150,000 to 200,000 clones, roughly 70% of them seen just once. Material: CD4+ T cells sorted from blood, obtained at approximately week 49, from a patient treated with tofacitinib. Receptor source: a human donor with alopecia areata.

This clone was detected a few times. V is TRBV2 and J is TRBJ1-1; possible D gene TRBD1, 5 bases. The CDR3 is made up of 15 amino acids. V gave up 9 bases and J gave up 1 base, with 18 bases separating them. Germline V gene sequence: CDR1 SNHLY, CDR2 FYNNEI. CDR3 in amino acids: CARGTQAEANTEAFF. The CDR3, as DNA: TGTGCCAGAGGGACCCAGGCGGAGGCGAACACTGAAGCTTTCTTT. The full variable domain, with the rest looked up from reference TRBV2 and TRBJ1-1, is EPEVTQTPSHQVTQMGQEVILRCVPISNHLYFYWYRQILGQKVEFLVSFYNNEISEKSEIFDDQFSVERPDGSNFTLKIRSTKLEDSAMYFCARGTQAEANTEAFFGQGTRLTVV.

The V gene is TRBV7-9, the J gene TRBJ1-5; unclear D gene. The V and J ends lost 5 bases and 16 bases respectively, with 21 bases between them. Looked up from germline, CDR1 is SEHNR and CDR2 is FQNEAQ (reference sequence). The length of the CDR3 is 13 residues. In DNA form, the CDR3 reads TGTGCCAGCAGCCCGTTAGATTATCCTCTCGAACATTTT. As protein: CASSPLDYPLEHF.

The rearrangement uses TRBV30 and TRBJ1-3, with unresolved D. CDR1 GTSNPN and CDR2 SVGIG come from the germline V gene (reference sequence). V lost 5 bases to trimming and J lost 2 bases, with 10 bases between them. The CDR3 has 13 amino acids. CDR3 loop: CAWEPNPGNTIYF. CDR3 nucleotide sequence: TGTGCCTGGGAGCCCAATCCTGGAAACACCATATATTTT.

V gene TRBV7-3 combines with J gene TRBJ1-1; possibly TRBD1 for D (6 bases). Germline-derived CDR1 and CDR2 are SGHTA and FQGTGA. Trimming cost V 3 bases and J 5 bases, with 10 bases left between them. The length of the CDR3 is 13 residues. CDR3 coding DNA: TGTGCCAGCAGCTTCCAACAGGGTACTGAAGCTTTCTTT. This sequence encodes CASSFQQGTEAFF.

The rearrangement links TRBV11-2 to TRBJ2-3, with 7 bases fitting TRBD1. CDR3 length: 14 residues. Germline CDR1 reads SGHAT; CDR2 reads FQNNGV. V trimming: 5 bases; J trimming: 7 bases; junction bases outside the gene matches: 9. DNA of the CDR3: TGTGCCAGCAGCACCACAGGGGTGATAAATACGCAGTATTTT. As protein: CASSTTGVINTQYF.

This clone was picked up a small number of times. The genes are TRBV30 and TRBJ1-2; D gene unclear. The CDR3 is 12 residues long. In germline, CDR1 is GTSNPN, CDR2 SVGIG (reference sequence). Trimming took off 6 bases at V and 4 bases at J, with 12 bases between the two ends. The CDR3 region has the DNA TGTGCCTGCCAACCCGGCACCTATGGCTACACCTTC. Translating it yields CACQPGTYGYTF.

This sequence joins TRBV5-6 and TRBJ2-7; 9 nucleotides line up with TRBD1. Germline values: CDR1 SGHDT, CDR2 YYEEEE. V gave up 3 bases and J gave up 2 bases; unmatched junction bases: 15. This CDR3 spans 18 amino acids. CDR3 sequence: CASSSLRLDRGATYEQYF. The CDR3 bases are TGTGCCAGCAGCTCACTCCGCCTGGACAGGGGAGCAACCTACGAGCAGTACTTC.

The chain employs TRBV7-2 and TRBJ2-3; D possibly uses TRBD1 or TRBD2 (5 bases each). This CDR3 comprises 12 residues. The ends were cut back, 6 bases at V and 7 bases at J, with 11 bases in the middle. The V gene's germline CDR1 is SGHTA and CDR2 FQGNSA. The CDR3 reads CASSSGTNTQYF. CDR3 DNA: TGTGCCAGCAGTTCGGGGACCAATACGCAGTATTTT. The whole variable domain, filled in from reference TRBV7-2 and TRBJ2-3, reads GAGVSQSPSNKVTEKGKDVELRCDPISGHTALYWYRQSLGQGLEFLIYFQGNSAPDKSGLPSDRFSAERTGGSVSTLTIQRTQQEDSAVYLCASSSGTNTQYFGPGTRLTVL.

This clone was seen more than once but under ten times. V is TRBV29-1 and J is TRBJ2-1; 7 bases map to TRBD1. V was clipped by 4 bases and J by 7 bases; unmatched bases: 4. CDR3 length: 12 residues. Germline V gene lookup returns CDR1 SQVTM and CDR2 ANQGSEA. The CDR3 DNA is TGCAGCGTTGTGACAGGGTGGAATGAGCAGTTCTTC. Its translation: CSVVTGWNEQFF.

This CDR3 is CASSQDVGTHATNEKLFF. The DNA of the CDR3 is TGCGCCAGCAGCCAAGACGTCGGGACTCATGCAACTAATGAAAAACTGTTTTTT. The chain combines TRBV4-1 with TRBJ1-4, with TRBD1 as a possible D gene (5 bases). The CDR3 extends over 18 amino acids. Germline V gene data show CDR1 as MGHRA and CDR2 as YSYEKL. V was trimmed by 0 bases and J by 0 bases, leaving 14 bases between them.

The chain uses TRBV30 and TRBJ2-1; D is perhaps TRBD1 or TRBD2 (5 bases each). The germline V gene encodes CDR1 GTSNPN and CDR2 SVGIG (reference sequence). V was trimmed by 2 bases and J by 7 bases, leaving 9 bases between them. The CDR3 loop spans 12 amino acids. The CDR3 DNA sequence: TGTGCCTGGAGTCGGGGCAGAAATGAGCAGTTCTTC. Its protein product is CAWSRGRNEQFF.

V usage is TRBV18 and J usage is TRBJ1-1, with D possibly matching TRBD1 (6 bases). The CDR3 runs to 14 residues. Trimming shortened V by 4 bases and J by 2 bases, and 11 bases separated the two germline ends. The germline V gene has CDR1 KGHSH and CDR2 LQKENI. The CDR3 DNA is TGTGCCAGCTCACGGGGGCCTTTCAACACTGAAGCTTTCTTT. The encoded protein is CASSRGPFNTEAFF.

The chain joins TRBV30 to TRBJ1-5; tentative D call: TRBD1 (5 bases). The CDR3 contains 12 residues. Germline values: CDR1 GTSNPN, CDR2 SVGIG (reference sequence). V was shortened by 2 bases and J by 5 bases, with 7 bases between the two germline ends. The chain's CDR3 is CAWSPGDQPQHF. CDR3 coding DNA: TGTGCCTGGAGTCCGGGGGATCAGCCCCAGCATTTT.

The V call is TRBV5-1, the J call TRBJ1-1, with no clear D. V shed 0 bases and J shed 11 bases, with 14 bases lying between them. This CDR3 spans 13 amino acids. CDR1 is SGHRS and CDR2 is YFSETQ in the germline V gene. CDR3 residues: CASSLVGFSVAFF. The CDR3, as DNA: TGCGCCAGCAGCTTGGTTGGGTTTTCAGTCGCTTTCTTT.

The chain combines TRBV30 with TRBJ1-2; D is uncertain. The CDR3 totals 12 residues. Germline V CDR1 and CDR2: GTSNPN, SVGIG (reference sequence). V was shortened by 2 bases and J by 7 bases, with 11 bases between the two germline ends. The CDR3 loop reads CAWSRTQTGYTF. As DNA, the CDR3 is TGTGCCTGGAGTAGGACGCAGACTGGCTACACCTTC.

The genes are TRBV7-3 and TRBJ1-2; maybe TRBD1 (6 bases). In germline, CDR1 is SGHTA, CDR2 FQGTGA. The length of the CDR3 is 14 residues. V lost 5 bases to trimming and J lost 4 bases, with 14 bases between them. In DNA, the CDR3 is TGTGCCAGCAGCCCCGGACAGACTATCTATGGCTACACCTTC. Its translation is CASSPGQTIYGYTF.

The CDR3 loop is CASSGQGFGTEAFF. The CDR3 DNA reads as TGTGCCAGCAGTGGACAGGGATTTGGCACTGAAGCTTTCTTT. The chain is built from TRBV2 and TRBJ1-1; 7 bases map to TRBD1. Germline trimming cut 4 bases from V and 4 bases from J; bases unmatched to any gene: 6. The CDR3 totals 14 residues. Germline V gene lookup returns CDR1 SNHLY and CDR2 FYNNEI.

The chain combines TRBV5-1 with TRBJ1-1; weak D call: TRBD1 (5 bases). The V end lost 4 bases, the J end lost 8 bases, and 15 bases lay between the germline ends. CDR1 SGHRS and CDR2 YFSETQ come from the germline V gene. This CDR3 has 13 residues. The CDR3 protein is CASSRTGDREAFF. Here the CDR3 DNA reads TGCGCCAGCAGCAGGACCGGAGACAGAGAAGCTTTCTTT.

The chain recombines TRBV19 with TRBJ1-5, with 9 bases that match TRBD1. The CDR3 is made up of 13 amino acids. The V and J ends lost 8 bases and 1 base, in that order; junction bases with no gene match: 0. Germline V gene sequence: CDR1 LNHDA, CDR2 SQIVND (reference sequence). The CDR3 nucleotides read TGTGCCAGTGGGACAGGGAGCAATCAGCCCCAGCATTTT. Amino acid sequence: CASGTGSNQPQHF.

This chain joins TRBV5-1 and TRBJ1-2; no reliable D call. Per germline, CDR1 SGHRS and CDR2 YFSETQ. The V end lost 2 bases, the J end lost 5 bases, and 16 bases lay between the germline ends. The CDR3 runs 15 residues. The CDR3 sequence is CASSLRAHGNYGYTF. DNA for the CDR3: TGCGCCAGCAGCTTACGGGCACACGGGAATTATGGCTACACCTTC.

This clone appeared once. The chain recombines TRBV29-1 with TRBJ1-4; D perhaps matches TRBD1 (6 bases). The germline V gene encodes CDR1 SQVTM and CDR2 ANQGSEA. The CDR3 spans 19 residues. Trimming removed 7 bases at V and 5 bases at J, with 32 bases between. The CDR3 region has the DNA TGCAGCGCCCCGCCCAAGGGGACGGGAGACAGGAGGGAAAATGAAAAACTGTTTTTT. Its translation is CSAPPKGTGDRRENEKLFF.

This chain uses TRBV29-1 with TRBJ2-1, with 8 bases fitting TRBD2. Germline V CDR1 and CDR2: SQVTM, ANQGSEA. This CDR3 spans 11 amino acids. The J segment lost 8 bases and the V segment lost 7 bases, leaving 4 bases of the junction unmatched. The CDR3: CSGRGGHEQFF. The CDR3 DNA sequence: TGCAGCGGCCGGGGGGGGCATGAGCAGTTCTTC.

This clone was seen only a few times. The V gene is TRBV28, the J gene TRBJ2-1; 8 bases align to TRBD2. Germline-derived CDR1 and CDR2 are MDHEN and SYDVKM. The CDR3 is 16 residues long. V was clipped by 8 bases and J by 7 bases; unmatched bases: 16. The CDR3 region is CASPPSPGGPVNEQFF. CDR3 nucleotide sequence: TGTGCCAGCCCCCCCTCACCGGGGGGGCCGGTGAATGAGCAGTTCTTC.

The chain joins TRBV7-3 to TRBJ1-1, with D tentatively TRBD1 (5 bases). With 5 bases removed from V and 2 bases from J, the gap between germline ends came to 9 bases. Germline V gene lookup returns CDR1 SGHTA and CDR2 FQGTGA. The CDR3 is 13 amino acids. DNA of the CDR3: TGTGCCAGCAGCCGGGGCGGAAACACTGAAGCTTTCTTT. Translating gives CASSRGGNTEAFF.

The J gene is TRBJ1-5, the V gene TRBV30, with D unclear. With 3 bases removed from V and 2 bases from J, the gap between germline ends came to 14 bases. CDR3 length equals 15 residues. Germline V gene sequence: CDR1 GTSNPN, CDR2 SVGIG (reference sequence). The CDR3 DNA is TGTGCCTGGAGCGCCCCTGAGGGAGGCAATCAGCCCCAGCATTTT. Residues: CAWSAPEGGNQPQHF.

V usage is TRBV14 and J usage is TRBJ2-1; 7 nucleotides match TRBD1. Germline assignment: CDR1 SGHDN and CDR2 FVKESK. This CDR3 is 13 amino acids long. V was pared by 4 bases and J by 13 bases, with 10 bases of the junction left unmatched. The CDR3 DNA reads as TGTGCCAGCAGCCCCACAGGGGTGGGTCAACAGTTCTTC. Its protein product is CASSPTGVGQQFF.

CDR3 protein: CASSDLQGSPLHF. In DNA, the CDR3 is TGCGCCAGCAGCGATCTCCAGGGTTCACCCCTCCACTTT. This chain links TRBV4-1 with TRBJ1-6, with a weak D call TRBD1 (5 bases). The CDR3 is made up of 13 amino acids. The germline V gene has CDR1 MGHRA and CDR2 YSYEKL. V lost 5 bases to trimming and J lost 9 bases, with 11 bases between them.